This T cell receptor (beta chain) appears in the sequencing data of a study of blood T cell repertoires in COVID-19. Per the study methods: Estimated nucleated cell counts came from reference gene primer amplification. Some clones are missing from TCRdb's copy, which holds only in-frame ones; the method was immunoSEQ multiplex PCR. That table supplies the V and J calls and clone size; D and trimming were determined from the DNA. The sample lists hundreds of thousands of clones, around 80% occurring once. Germline V lookup: CDR1 MGHRA, CDR2 YSYEKL. The CDR3 spans 15 residues. Trimming removed 0 bases from V and 7 bases from J, with 13 bases in between.

Sequenced input: PBMCs or T cells enriched from blood (not recorded which). The chain carries TRBV4-1 and TRBJ2-4; a possible D gene is TRBD2 (7 bases). The receptor was derived from a man in his forties or fifties who had been exposed to COVID-19. This CDR3 reads CASSQDPRGANIQYF. The DNA of the CDR3 is TGCGCCAGCAGCCAAGATCCCCGGGGGGCGAACATTCAGTACTTC.